This T cell receptor beta chain was captured in a study of blood T cell repertoires in COVID-19. About the research overall: T cells, B-cell-depleted T cells, or PBMCs provided the cDNA or gDNA that served as material.

With regard to this clone: Other DNA sequences from this sample encode an identical CDR3 as well.

Repertoires were generated with immunoSEQ multiplex PCR, while TCRdb's copy carries only in-frame clones and drops some. Of fewer than 350,000 clones listed, approximately 81% were seen once; the top ten hold over 2.5%. Germline assignment: CDR1 SGDLS and CDR2 YYNGEE. This CDR3 comprises 14 residues. With 0 bases removed from V and 4 bases from J, the gap between germline ends came to 7 bases. The specimen was peripheral blood. The TCR sequence derives from a woman in her sixties with active or convalescent COVID-19. The chain recombines TRBV9 with TRBJ1-4, with D possibly being TRBD1 (6 bases). In DNA, the CDR3 is TGTGCCAGCAGCGTAGGGACAGTTAATGAAAAACTGTTTTTT. Amino acids: CASSVGTVNEKLFF.